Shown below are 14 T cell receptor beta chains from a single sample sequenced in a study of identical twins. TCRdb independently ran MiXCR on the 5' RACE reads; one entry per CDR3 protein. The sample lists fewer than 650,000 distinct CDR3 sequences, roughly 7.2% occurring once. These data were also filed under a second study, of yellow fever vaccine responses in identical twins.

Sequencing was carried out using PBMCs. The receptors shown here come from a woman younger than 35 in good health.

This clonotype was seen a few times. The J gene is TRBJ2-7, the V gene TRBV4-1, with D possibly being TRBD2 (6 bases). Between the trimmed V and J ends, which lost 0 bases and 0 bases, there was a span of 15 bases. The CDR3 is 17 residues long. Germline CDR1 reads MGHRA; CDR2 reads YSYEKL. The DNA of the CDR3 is TGCGCCAGCAGCCAAGATTGGTTCGGGAGTTTCTCCTACGAGCAGTACTTC. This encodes CASSQDWFGSFSYEQYF.

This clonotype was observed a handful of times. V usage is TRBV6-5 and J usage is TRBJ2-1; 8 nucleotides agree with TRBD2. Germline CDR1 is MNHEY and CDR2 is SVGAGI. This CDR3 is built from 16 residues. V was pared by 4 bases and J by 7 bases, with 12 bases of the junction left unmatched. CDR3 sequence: CASSSLAGRVKNEQFF. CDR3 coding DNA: TGTGCCAGCAGTTCCTTAGCGGGGAGGGTCAAGAATGAGCAGTTCTTC.

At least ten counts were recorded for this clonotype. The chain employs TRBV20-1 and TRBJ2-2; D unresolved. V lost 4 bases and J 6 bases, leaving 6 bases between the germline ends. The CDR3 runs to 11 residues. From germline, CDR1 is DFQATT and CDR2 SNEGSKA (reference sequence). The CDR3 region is CSATRAGELFF. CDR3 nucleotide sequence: TGCAGTGCTACCCGCGCCGGGGAGCTGTTTTTT.

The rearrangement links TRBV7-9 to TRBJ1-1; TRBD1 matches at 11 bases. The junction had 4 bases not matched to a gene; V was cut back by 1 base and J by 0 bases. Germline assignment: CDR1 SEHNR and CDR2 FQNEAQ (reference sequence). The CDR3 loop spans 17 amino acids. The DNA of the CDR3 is TGTGCCAGCAGCTTAGGGACAGGGGGCAGGATGAACACTGAAGCTTTCTTT. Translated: CASSLGTGGRMNTEAFF. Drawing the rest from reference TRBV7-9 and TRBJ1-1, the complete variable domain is DTGVSQNPRHKITKRGQNVTFRCDPISEHNRLYWYRQTLGQGPEFLTYFQNEAQLEKSRLLSDRFSAERPKGSFSTLEIQRTEQGDSAMYLCASSLGTGGRMNTEAFFGQGTRLTVV.

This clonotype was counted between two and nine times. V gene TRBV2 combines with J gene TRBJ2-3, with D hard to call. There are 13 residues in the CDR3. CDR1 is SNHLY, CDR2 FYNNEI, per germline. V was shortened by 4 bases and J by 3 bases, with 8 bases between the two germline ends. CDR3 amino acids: CASSGKETDTQYF. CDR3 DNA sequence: TGTGCCAGCAGTGGGAAGGAAACAGATACGCAGTATTTT.

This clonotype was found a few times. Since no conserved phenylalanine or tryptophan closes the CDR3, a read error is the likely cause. As DNA, the CDR3 is TGCGCCAGCAGCTCGGGTGGGACTACACAAGAGACCCAGTACTCC. Amino acids: CASSSGGTTQETQYS. The V call is TRBV5-1, the J call TRBJ2-5, with 7 positions matching TRBD2. This CDR3 spans 15 amino acids. Germline V gene sequence: CDR1 SGHRS, CDR2 YFSETQ. V trimming: 3 bases; J trimming: 2 bases; junction bases outside the gene matches: 7.

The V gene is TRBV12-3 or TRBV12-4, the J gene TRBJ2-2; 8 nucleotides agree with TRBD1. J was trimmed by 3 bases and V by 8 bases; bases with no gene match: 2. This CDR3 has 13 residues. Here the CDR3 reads CASWGQDTGELFF. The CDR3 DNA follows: TGTGCCAGCTGGGGACAGGACACCGGGGAGCTGTTTTTT.

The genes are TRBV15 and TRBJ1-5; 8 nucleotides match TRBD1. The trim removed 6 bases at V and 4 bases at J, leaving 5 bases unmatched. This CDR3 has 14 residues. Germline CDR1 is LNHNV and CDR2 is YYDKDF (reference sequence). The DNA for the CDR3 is TGTGCCACCAGGACAGACAGGGGAAATCAGCCCCAGCATTTT. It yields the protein CATRTDRGNQPQHF.

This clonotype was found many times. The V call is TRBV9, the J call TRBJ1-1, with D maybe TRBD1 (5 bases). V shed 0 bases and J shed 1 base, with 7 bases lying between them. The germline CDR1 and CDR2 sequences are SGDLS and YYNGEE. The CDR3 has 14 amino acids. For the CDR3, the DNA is TGTGCCAGCAGCGTAGGAGGGGAGAACACTGAAGCTTTCTTT. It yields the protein CASSVGGENTEAFF. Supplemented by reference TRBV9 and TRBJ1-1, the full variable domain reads DSGVTQTPKHLITATGQRVTLRCSPRSGDLSVYWYQQSLDQGLQFLIQYYNGEERAKGNILERFSAQQFPDLHSELNLSSLELGDSALYFCASSVGGENTEAFFGQGTRLTVV.

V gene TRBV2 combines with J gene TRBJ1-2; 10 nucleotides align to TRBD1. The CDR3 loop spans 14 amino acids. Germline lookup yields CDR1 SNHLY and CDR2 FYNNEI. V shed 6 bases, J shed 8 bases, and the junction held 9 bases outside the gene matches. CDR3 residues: CASSPTGGNGGYTF. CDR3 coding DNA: TGTGCCAGCAGCCCGACAGGGGGCAACGGCGGCTACACCTTC.

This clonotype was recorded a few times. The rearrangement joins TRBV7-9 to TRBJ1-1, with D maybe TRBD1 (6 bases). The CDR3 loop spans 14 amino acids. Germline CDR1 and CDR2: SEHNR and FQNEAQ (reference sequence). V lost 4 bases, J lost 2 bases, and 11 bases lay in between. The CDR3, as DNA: TGTGCCAGCAGCTCAGGGGAAACCAACACTGAAGCTTTCTTT. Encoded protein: CASSSGETNTEAFF.

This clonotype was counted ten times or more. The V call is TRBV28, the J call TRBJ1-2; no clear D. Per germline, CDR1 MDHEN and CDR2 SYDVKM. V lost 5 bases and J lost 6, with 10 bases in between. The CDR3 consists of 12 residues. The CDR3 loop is CASSPRVDGYTF. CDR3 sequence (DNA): TGTGCCAGCAGTCCCCGGGTGGATGGCTACACCTTC.

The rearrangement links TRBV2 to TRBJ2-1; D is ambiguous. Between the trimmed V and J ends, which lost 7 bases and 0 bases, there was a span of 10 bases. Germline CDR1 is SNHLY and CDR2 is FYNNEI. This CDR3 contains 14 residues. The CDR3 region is CASTPDSSYNEQFF. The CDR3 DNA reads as TGTGCCAGCACCCCGGATAGCTCCTACAATGAGCAGTTCTTC.

This CDR3 is CASSDYKGNFNEQFF. The CDR3 region has the DNA TGTGCCAGCAGTGATTACAAGGGGAACTTCAATGAGCAGTTCTTC. The chain joins TRBV2 to TRBJ2-1; TRBD1 might be the D (5 bases). V was shortened by 3 bases and J by 6 bases, with 15 bases between the two germline ends. The CDR3 length is 15 residues. CDR1 is SNHLY and CDR2 is FYNNEI in the germline V gene.